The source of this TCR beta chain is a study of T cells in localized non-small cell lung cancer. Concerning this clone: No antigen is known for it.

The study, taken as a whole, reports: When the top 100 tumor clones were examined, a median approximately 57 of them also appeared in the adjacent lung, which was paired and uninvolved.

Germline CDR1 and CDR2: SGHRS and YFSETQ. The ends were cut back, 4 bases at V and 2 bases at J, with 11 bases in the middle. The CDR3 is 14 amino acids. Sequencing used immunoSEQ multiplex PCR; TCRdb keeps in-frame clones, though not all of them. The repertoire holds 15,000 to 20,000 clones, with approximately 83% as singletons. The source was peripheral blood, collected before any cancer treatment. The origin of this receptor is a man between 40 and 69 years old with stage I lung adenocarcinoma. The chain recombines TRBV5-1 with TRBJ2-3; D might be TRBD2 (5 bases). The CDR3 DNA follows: TGCGCCAGCAGCCGCACTAGAACCACAGATACGCAGTATTTT. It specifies CASSRTRTTDTQYF.